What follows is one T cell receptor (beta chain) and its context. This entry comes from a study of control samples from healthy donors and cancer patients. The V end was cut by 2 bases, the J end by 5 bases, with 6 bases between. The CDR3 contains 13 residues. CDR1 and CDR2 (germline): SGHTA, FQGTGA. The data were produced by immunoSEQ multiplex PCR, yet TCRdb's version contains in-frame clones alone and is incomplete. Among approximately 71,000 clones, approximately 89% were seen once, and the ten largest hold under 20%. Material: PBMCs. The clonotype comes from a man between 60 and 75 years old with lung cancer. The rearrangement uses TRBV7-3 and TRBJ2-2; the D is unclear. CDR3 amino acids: CASSLSGTGELFF. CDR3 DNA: TGTGCCAGCAGCTTATCCGGGACCGGGGAGCTGTTTTTT.